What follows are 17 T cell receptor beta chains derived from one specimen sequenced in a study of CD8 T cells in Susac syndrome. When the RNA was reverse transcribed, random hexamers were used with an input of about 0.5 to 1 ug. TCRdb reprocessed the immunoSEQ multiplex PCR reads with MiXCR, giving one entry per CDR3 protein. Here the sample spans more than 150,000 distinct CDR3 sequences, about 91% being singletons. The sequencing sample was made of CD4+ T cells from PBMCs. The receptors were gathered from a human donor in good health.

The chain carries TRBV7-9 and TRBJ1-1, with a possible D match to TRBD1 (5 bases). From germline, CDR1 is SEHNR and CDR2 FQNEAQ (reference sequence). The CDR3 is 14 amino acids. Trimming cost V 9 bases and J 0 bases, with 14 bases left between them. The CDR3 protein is CASMVGALNTEAFF. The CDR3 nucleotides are TGTGCCAGTATGGTCGGGGCCTTGAACACTGAAGCTTTCTTT.

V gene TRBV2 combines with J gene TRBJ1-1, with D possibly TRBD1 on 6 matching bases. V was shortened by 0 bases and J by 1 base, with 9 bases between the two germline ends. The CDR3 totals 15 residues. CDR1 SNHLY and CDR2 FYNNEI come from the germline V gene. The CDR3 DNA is TGTGCCAGCAGTGAAGCTTCGACAGGGAACACTGAAGCTTTCTTT. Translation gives CASSEASTGNTEAFF.

CDR3 in DNA: TGTGCCAGCAGTTTACCTGGGACAGGGAATTGGAATGAGCAGTTCTTC. Protein product: CASSLPGTGNWNEQFF. The chain uses TRBV28 and TRBJ2-1; 9 bases fit TRBD1. The germline V gene has CDR1 MDHEN and CDR2 SYDVKM. Trimming cost V 2 bases and J 7 bases; bases outside gene matches: 9. The CDR3 spans 16 residues.

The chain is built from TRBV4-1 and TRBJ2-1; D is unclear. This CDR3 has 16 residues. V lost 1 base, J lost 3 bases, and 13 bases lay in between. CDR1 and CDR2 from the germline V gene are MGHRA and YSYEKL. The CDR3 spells CASSQGVHASYNEQFF. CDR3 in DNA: TGCGCCAGCAGCCAAGGGGTCCATGCCAGCTACAATGAGCAGTTCTTC.

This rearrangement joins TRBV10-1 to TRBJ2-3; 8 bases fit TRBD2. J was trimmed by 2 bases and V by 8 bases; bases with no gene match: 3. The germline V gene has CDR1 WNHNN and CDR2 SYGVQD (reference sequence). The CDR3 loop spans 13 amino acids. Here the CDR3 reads CASGAGDTDTQYF. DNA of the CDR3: TGCGCCAGCGGAGCGGGAGACACAGATACGCAGTATTTT.

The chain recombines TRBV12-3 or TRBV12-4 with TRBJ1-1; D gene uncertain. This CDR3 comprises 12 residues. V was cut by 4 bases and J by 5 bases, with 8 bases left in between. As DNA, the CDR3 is TGTGCCAGCAGTTCGAGGCGGACTGAAGCTTTCTTT. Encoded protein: CASSSRRTEAFF.

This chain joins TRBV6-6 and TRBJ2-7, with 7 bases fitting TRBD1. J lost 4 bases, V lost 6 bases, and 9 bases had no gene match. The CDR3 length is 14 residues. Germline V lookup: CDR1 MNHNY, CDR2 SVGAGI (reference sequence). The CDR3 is CASRSPGQWYEQYF. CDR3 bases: TGTGCCAGCAGGTCCCCGGGACAGTGGTACGAGCAGTACTTC.

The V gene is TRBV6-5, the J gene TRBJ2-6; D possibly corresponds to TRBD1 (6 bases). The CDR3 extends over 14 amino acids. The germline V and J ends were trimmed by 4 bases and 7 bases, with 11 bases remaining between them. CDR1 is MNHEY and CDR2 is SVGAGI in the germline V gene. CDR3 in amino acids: CASSSSTGANVLTF. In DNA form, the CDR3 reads TGTGCCAGCAGTTCCTCGACAGGTGCCAACGTCCTGACTTTC.

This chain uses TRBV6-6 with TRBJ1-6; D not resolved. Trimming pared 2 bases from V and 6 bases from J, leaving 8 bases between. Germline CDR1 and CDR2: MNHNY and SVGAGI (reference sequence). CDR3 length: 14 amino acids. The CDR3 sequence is CASSYEVLNSPLHF. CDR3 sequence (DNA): TGTGCCAGCAGTTACGAAGTTCTTAATTCACCCCTCCACTTT.

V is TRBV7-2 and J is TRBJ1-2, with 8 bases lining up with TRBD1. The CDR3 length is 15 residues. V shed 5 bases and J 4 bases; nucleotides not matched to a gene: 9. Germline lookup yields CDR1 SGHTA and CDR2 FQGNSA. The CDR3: CASSPGQGKGYGYTF. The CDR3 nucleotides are TGTGCCAGCAGCCCAGGACAGGGAAAGGGCTATGGCTACACCTTC.

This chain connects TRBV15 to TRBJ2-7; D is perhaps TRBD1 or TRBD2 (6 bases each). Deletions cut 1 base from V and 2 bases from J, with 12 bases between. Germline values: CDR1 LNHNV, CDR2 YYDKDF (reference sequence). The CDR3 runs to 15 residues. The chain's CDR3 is CATSRAGGGPYEQYF. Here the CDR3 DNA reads TGTGCCACCAGCAGAGCCGGGGGCGGTCCCTACGAGCAGTACTTC.

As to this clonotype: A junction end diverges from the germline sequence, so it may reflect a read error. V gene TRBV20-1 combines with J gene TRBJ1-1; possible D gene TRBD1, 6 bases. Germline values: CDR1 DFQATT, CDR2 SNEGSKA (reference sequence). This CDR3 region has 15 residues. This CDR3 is CSAGEKSGVNTEAFF. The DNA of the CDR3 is TGCAGTGCTGGAGAAAAATCAGGGGTGAACACTGAAGCTTTCTTT.

CDR3 sequence: CASLDPYNEQFF. CDR3 nucleotide sequence: TGCGCCAGCTTGGATCCCTACAATGAGCAGTTCTTC. The J gene is TRBJ2-1, the V gene TRBV10-2; D remains unclear. Trimming stripped 8 bases from V and 2 bases from J, with 7 bases between. The CDR3 runs to 12 residues. Germline V gives CDR1 WSHSY, CDR2 SAAADI.

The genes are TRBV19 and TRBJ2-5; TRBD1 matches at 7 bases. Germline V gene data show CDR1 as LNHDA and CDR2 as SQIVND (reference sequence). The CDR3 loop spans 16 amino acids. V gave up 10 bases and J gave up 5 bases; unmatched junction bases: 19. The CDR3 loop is CATKKGASQALETQYF. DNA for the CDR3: TGTGCCACCAAAAAGGGGGCTTCTCAAGCGTTGGAGACCCAGTACTTC.

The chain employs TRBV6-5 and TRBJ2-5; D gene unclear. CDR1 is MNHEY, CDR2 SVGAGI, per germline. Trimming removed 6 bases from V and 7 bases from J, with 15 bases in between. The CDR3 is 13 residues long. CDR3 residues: CASSKTHQRTQYF. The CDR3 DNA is TGTGCCAGCAGCAAAACCCACCAGAGGACCCAGTACTTC.

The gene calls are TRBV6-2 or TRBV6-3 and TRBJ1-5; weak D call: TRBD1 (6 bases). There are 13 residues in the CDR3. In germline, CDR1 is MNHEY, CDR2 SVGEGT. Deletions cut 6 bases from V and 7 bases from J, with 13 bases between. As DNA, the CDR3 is TGTGCCAGCAGCCAGGGGTTACGGCAGCCCCAGCATTTT. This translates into CASSQGLRQPQHF.

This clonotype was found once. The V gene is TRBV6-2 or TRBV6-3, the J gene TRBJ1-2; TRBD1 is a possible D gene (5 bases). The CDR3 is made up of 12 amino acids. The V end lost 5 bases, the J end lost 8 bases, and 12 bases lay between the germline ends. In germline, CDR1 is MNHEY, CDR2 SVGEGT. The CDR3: CASSHRQSGYTF. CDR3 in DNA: TGTGCCAGCAGTCATAGACAGAGCGGCTACACCTTC.